Below, 15 T cell receptor beta chains from the same sample are listed, as sequenced in a study of OX40 agonist ivuxolimab in advanced cancers. Assay used: immunoSEQ multiplex PCR; TCRdb lists only in-frame clones, some missing. The data show about 35,000 clones, about 83% seen once. Sequencing used CD4+ or CD8+ T cells sorted from blood, obtained in a trial of the OX40 agonist ivuxolimab. The receptor set was obtained from an adult with an advanced solid tumor such as melanoma, head and neck, liver or kidney cancer.

This chain links TRBV6-6 with TRBJ2-4; D assignment may be TRBD1 or TRBD2 (5 bases each). Trimming cost V 0 bases and J 7 bases, with 10 bases left between them. Germline-derived CDR1 and CDR2 are MNHNY and SVGAGI (reference sequence). This CDR3 is 14 amino acids long. CDR3 coding DNA: TGTGCCAGCAGTTACTCCCCCGGGGCGAACATTCAGTACTTC. Protein: CASSYSPGANIQYF.

V and J are TRBV18 and TRBJ1-6, with TRBD1 matching 7 bases. This CDR3 has 16 residues. J gave up 6 bases and V 2 bases, and 7 bases lay outside the gene matches. Germline V gene lookup returns CDR1 KGHSH and CDR2 LQKENI. The CDR3 spells CASSPVGTATNSPLHF. The CDR3 DNA reads as TGTGCCAGCTCACCAGTCGGGACAGCGACTAATTCACCCCTCCACTTT. Using reference TRBV18 and TRBJ1-6 for the parts outside the CDR3, the full variable domain is NAGVMQNPRHLVRRRGQEARLRCSPMKGHSHVYWYRQLPEEGLKFMVYLQKENIIDESGMPKERFSAEFPKEGPSILRIQQVVRGDSAAYFCASSPVGTATNSPLHFGNGTRLTVT.

The chain has TRBV18 and TRBJ1-1; D is unclear. This CDR3 is 13 amino acids long. Trimming left V 6 bases short and J 3 bases short, with 11 bases between. The germline CDR1 and CDR2 sequences are KGHSH and LQKENI. CDR3 residues: CASSDTSYTEAFF. In DNA, the CDR3 is TGTGCCAGCTCCGACACCTCGTACACTGAAGCTTTCTTT.

This chain uses TRBV7-9 with TRBJ2-5; TRBD1 is a possible D gene (6 bases). Looked up from germline, CDR1 is SEHNR and CDR2 is FQNEAQ (reference sequence). This CDR3 is built from 16 residues. V was clipped by 7 bases and J by 4 bases, with 22 bases between them. For the CDR3, the DNA is TGTGCCAGCATCACCTCCAGCCAGGGGAACATAGAGACCCAGTACTTC. Its translation is CASITSSQGNIETQYF.

V is TRBV9 and J is TRBJ2-7, with TRBD1 matching 7 bases. CDR3 length: 14 residues. CDR1 SGDLS and CDR2 YYNGEE come from the germline V gene. V trimming: 4 bases; J trimming: 2 bases; junction bases outside the gene matches: 6. The CDR3 reads CASSLPTGTYEQYF. In DNA form, the CDR3 reads TGTGCCAGCAGCCTCCCGACAGGGACCTACGAGCAGTACTTC.

This clone was recorded a few times. The V gene is TRBV2, the J gene TRBJ2-4; D unclear. The germline V gene has CDR1 SNHLY and CDR2 FYNNEI. This CDR3 is built from 16 residues. Trimming left V 5 bases short and J 0 bases short, with 14 bases between. DNA for the CDR3: TGTGCCAGCAGTATCACCAACCTTCTAGCCAAAAACATTCAGTACTTC. Translated, it gives CASSITNLLAKNIQYF.

The V gene is TRBV7-2, the J gene TRBJ2-5; 12 bases map to TRBD2. This CDR3 is 16 amino acids long. The junction had 5 bases not matched to a gene; V was cut back by 1 base and J by 5 bases. Germline V gene data show CDR1 as SGHTA and CDR2 as FQGNSA. In nucleotides, the CDR3 is TGTGCCAGCAGCTTAGGGGGACTAGCGGGTAGCGAGACCCAGTACTTC. The encoded protein is CASSLGGLAGSETQYF.

This chain connects TRBV9 to TRBJ2-2; D is unresolved. The ends were cut back, 0 bases at V and 1 base at J, with 7 bases in the middle. The germline V gene has CDR1 SGDLS and CDR2 YYNGEE. The CDR3 is 15 residues long. CDR3 residues: CASSVVGGNTGELFF. In DNA, the CDR3 is TGTGCCAGCAGCGTAGTAGGCGGGAACACCGGGGAGCTGTTTTTT.

The chain combines TRBV7-9 with TRBJ2-5; 9 positions match TRBD1. V gave up 8 bases and J gave up 4 bases; unmatched junction bases: 11. Germline CDR1 is SEHNR and CDR2 is FQNEAQ (reference sequence). The CDR3 runs 15 residues. The CDR3 region is CASGPDRGYGETQYF. In nucleotides, the CDR3 is TGTGCCAGCGGTCCGGACAGGGGTTACGGAGAGACCCAGTACTTC.

The gene calls are TRBV5-1 and TRBJ2-2, with TRBD2 matching over 8 bases. Germline CDR1 and CDR2: SGHRS and YFSETQ. V dropped 9 bases and J dropped 4; count of bases not matched to a gene: 8. The CDR3 is made up of 14 amino acids. The CDR3 region has the DNA TGCGCCACCACTATAGCGGGGAGCACCGGGGAGCTGTTTTTT. Amino acid sequence: CATTIAGSTGELFF.

This clone was seen a handful of times. This rearrangement joins TRBV19 to TRBJ1-2; D remains ambiguous. V was trimmed by 0 bases and J by 4 bases, leaving 12 bases between them. There are 15 residues in the CDR3. Germline V gene data show CDR1 as LNHDA and CDR2 as SQIVND (reference sequence). The CDR3 here is CASSIERKSGYGYTF. The CDR3 DNA follows: TGTGCCAGTAGTATAGAGCGAAAATCAGGCTATGGCTACACCTTC.

This rearrangement joins TRBV19 to TRBJ2-3, with 11 bases matching TRBD1. The CDR3 has 17 amino acids. J gave up 6 bases and V 3 bases, and 11 bases lay outside the gene matches. Germline V CDR1 and CDR2: LNHDA, SQIVND (reference sequence). CDR3: CASSMRTGQGAADTQYF. CDR3 in DNA: TGTGCCAGTAGTATGAGGACCGGACAGGGGGCAGCGGATACGCAGTATTTT.

The chain has TRBV5-6 and TRBJ2-5; D gene uncertain. Germline V CDR1 and CDR2: SGHDT, YYEEEE. Trimming took off 0 bases at V and 2 bases at J, with 5 bases between the two ends. CDR3 length: 13 amino acids. The CDR3 here is CASSLVDQETQYF. CDR3 nucleotides: TGTGCCAGCAGCTTGGTGGATCAAGAGACCCAGTACTTC.

The CDR3 here is CASSRGGRVSSSYEQYF. Written as DNA, the CDR3 is TGTGCCAGCAGCCGGGGGGGGAGGGTGTCGAGCTCCTACGAGCAGTACTTC. The chain joins TRBV12-1 to TRBJ2-7; the table's D call, TRBD2, was not checked against the DNA. TRBV12-1 is marked as a pseudogene. There are 17 residues in the CDR3.

The rearrangement links TRBV5-4 to TRBJ1-2; possible D gene TRBD1, 6 bases. Germline V gives CDR1 SGHNT, CDR2 YYREEE (reference sequence). The CDR3 runs 15 residues. Trimming took off 0 bases at V and 2 bases at J, with 11 bases between the two ends. For the CDR3, the DNA is TGTGCCAGCAGCTTGGAGCCGACAGGAAACTATGGCTACACCTTC. Translated: CASSLEPTGNYGYTF.